A single TCR beta chain is shown here with its context. Its antigen is unidentified. The method was immunoSEQ multiplex PCR; TCRdb's version includes in-frame clones alone and lacks a portion of them. This table has around 78,000 clones, roughly nine tenths appearing once. These data come from a study of a mutant IDH1 vaccine in newly diagnosed glioma. Noted time point: week 5, during vaccination. Each dose delivered 300 ug of mutant IDH1 20-mer peptide subcutaneously with imiquimod. In germline, CDR1 is SGHDT, CDR2 YYEEEE. The CDR3 has 17 residues. V dropped 3 bases and J dropped 1 base, with 19 bases sitting between them.

The gene calls are TRBV5-6 and TRBJ1-1; a possible D gene is TRBD1 (6 bases). The TCR originated in a woman aged 45-59 years with glioma. The sequences come from PBMCs, collected from a glioma patient whose treatment included an IDH1 peptide vaccine. CDR3 nucleotides: TGTGCCAGCAGCTCGACAATGGGGACAACGACGAACACTGAAGCTTTCTTT. Protein: CASSSTMGTTTNTEAFF.